The 5 T cell receptor beta chains presented below share a single source sample, sequenced in a study of T cells in Graves' hyperthyroidism and ophthalmopathy. Amplification targeted TCR beta CDR3 regions from RNA transcripts. The HTBI primer set was used in a first-round RT-PCR of the TCR CDR3. TCRdb reprocessed the multiplex PCR reads via MiXCR and lists one record per CDR3 protein. This sample has about 480,000 distinct CDR3 sequences, with roughly 14% found just once. The sequenced material came from blood. Receptor source: a woman younger than 30 with Graves' hyperthyroidism.

This clonotype was counted only a few times. The chain has TRBV12-3 or TRBV12-4 and TRBJ1-2; no clear D gene. V gave up 0 bases and J gave up 0 bases, with 11 bases separating them. The CDR3 extends over 16 amino acids. The CDR3 loop is CASSLALGPANYGYTF. The CDR3 nucleotides read TGTGCCAGCAGTTTAGCGCTAGGGCCAGCTAACTATGGCTACACCTTC.

The chain joins TRBV7-9 to TRBJ1-1; possibly TRBD1 for D (6 bases). From germline, CDR1 is SEHNR and CDR2 FQNEAQ (reference sequence). Trimming cost V 5 bases and J 6 bases, with 16 bases left between them. The CDR3 consists of 14 residues. The CDR3 bases are TGTGCCAGCAGCCGGACAGAGAAGTCCGCTGAAGCTTTCTTT. It yields the protein CASSRTEKSAEAFF.

The chain recombines TRBV11-3 with TRBJ2-5, with 11 bases lining up with TRBD1. Trimming at V came to 3 bases and at J to 5 bases, leaving 11 bases not matched to a gene. The CDR3 extends over 17 amino acids. Looked up from germline, CDR1 is SGHNT and CDR2 is YENEEA. CDR3 amino acids: CASSLLTGQGAWETQYF. The CDR3 DNA reads TGTGCCAGCAGCTTGTTAACCGGACAGGGGGCGTGGGAGACCCAGTACTTC.

The V and J genes are TRBV20-1 and TRBJ2-7; 12 bases are shared with TRBD1. J was trimmed by 4 bases and V by 5 bases; bases with no gene match: 9. The length of the CDR3 is 15 residues. CDR1 DFQATT and CDR2 SNEGSKA come from the germline V gene (reference sequence). Written as DNA, the CDR3 is TGCAGTGCTTCTCTTGGGACAGGGGGCTTGTACGAGCAGTACGTC. It encodes CSASLGTGGLYEQYV.

This clonotype turned up a few times. The chain couples TRBV29-1 to TRBJ2-5, with TRBD1 identical over 7 bases. Unmatched junction bases numbered 6, after V lost 0 bases and J lost 8 bases. This CDR3 is built from 13 residues. CDR1 and CDR2 (germline): SQVTM, ANQGSEA. CDR3 coding DNA: TGCAGCGTTGAAGATTCCGACAGGGATACCCAGTACTTC. This codes for CSVEDSDRDTQYF.